This T cell receptor beta chain is drawn from a study of OX40 agonist ivuxolimab in advanced cancers. At the level of the study: An agonistic anti-OX40 (CD134) antibody, ivuxolimab, was used to treat the patients. In this trial design, patients received ivuxolimab intravenously at 0.01 to 10 mg/kg every 2 weeks.

This CDR3 contains 16 residues. CDR1 and CDR2 (germline): GTSNPN, SVGIG (reference sequence). J was trimmed by 0 bases and V by 1 base; bases with no gene match: 6. TCRdb's table, derived via immunoSEQ multiplex PCR, lists solely in-frame clones and lacks some. The sample carries about 68,000 clones, about 90% recorded once. In the case of this clone: Its antigen remains unknown.

Study-wide findings and caveats: Relative to CD4+ cells, CD8+ T cells on average had more expanded clones. Clonal expansion was seen in CD4+ and CD8+ blood T cells by week 6 at 0.1 to 3.0 mg/kg.

The source was CD4+ or CD8+ T cells sorted from blood, collected in a trial of the OX40 agonist ivuxolimab. The sequence was collected from an adult with an advanced solid tumor such as melanoma, head and neck, liver or kidney cancer. The J gene is TRBJ1-3, the V gene TRBV30; TRBD1 agrees at 7 bases. CDR3 protein: CAWSGQGQSSGNTIYF. Here the CDR3 DNA reads TGTGCCTGGAGTGGACAGGGCCAGAGCTCTGGAAACACCATATATTTT.